This T cell receptor beta chain originates from a study of blood T cell repertoires in COVID-19. Looking at the study overall: In each case, the material was cDNA or gDNA derived from T cells, B-cell-depleted T cells, or PBMCs.

Produced via immunoSEQ multiplex PCR; TCRdb's table is partial and in-frame only. The sample gives just over 650,000 clones, 85% to 90% of which show up once; under 0.3% is in the top ten. The CDR3 extends over 13 amino acids. Germline CDR1 and CDR2: SQVTM and ANQGSEA. The V and J ends lost 4 bases and 5 bases, in that order; junction bases with no gene match: 6. The sample comprised peripheral blood. The J gene is TRBJ2-7, the V gene TRBV29-1; TRBD1 matches 9 bases. This TCR came from a woman younger than 30 with acute or convalescent COVID-19. The CDR3 sequence: CSVAGTGRDEQYF. CDR3 in DNA: TGCAGCGTTGCCGGGACAGGGAGGGACGAGCAGTACTTC.